This note documents a single T cell receptor (beta chain) sequence. Antigen unknown. The data were obtained in a study of graft-versus-host responses after intestinal transplantation. At the level of the study: Transplants were multivisceral, liver-intestinal, or isolated intestinal. Every one of the recipients received anti-thymocyte globulin induction and afterwards took tacrolimus and steroids for around 3 years.

Study-level findings and limits: Those patients showing graft-donor T cell macrochimerism displayed high graft-versus-host to host-versus-graft clonal ratios in allografts. Among recipient marrow samples, GvH clones were found; some appeared first in ileum or blood.

Looked up from germline, CDR1 is LGHNA and CDR2 is YNFKEQ. V shed 1 base, J shed 0 bases, and the junction held 10 bases outside the gene matches. This CDR3 is built from 20 residues. TCRdb keeps only in-frame clones here, not all; method: immunoSEQ multiplex PCR. The table lists 89,000 or so clones, roughly 80% of them singletons. The chain is built from TRBV4-2 and TRBJ2-3, with 13 nucleotides matching TRBD2. The sequencing used unstimulated CD4+ T cells sorted from spleen or lymph node cells, collected before intestinal transplant. The receptor was isolated from a human donor who received an intestinal transplant. The CDR3 bases are TGTGCCAGCAGCCAAGGTCACCCCGGGACTAGCGGGGCAAGCACAGATACGCAGTATTTT. Translated: CASSQGHPGTSGASTDTQYF.